The 12 T cell receptor beta chains below come from one sample, sequenced in a study of cytomegalovirus exposure and HLA in healthy donors. The PCR was carried out with 60 Vbeta primers and 13 Jbeta primers. The repertoire was sequenced with immunoSEQ multiplex PCR; TCRdb's copy has only in-frame clones and lacks some. This sample has about 120,000 clones; 70% to 85% occur once, and the top ten carry under 6.5%. The source material was PBMCs. The origin of the receptors is a man between 18 and 35 years old in good health and CMV-seropositive.

With regard to this clone: A junction end diverges from the germline sequence, so it may reflect a read error. The J gene is TRBJ2-4, the V gene TRBV28; no definite D call. The CDR3 has 13 residues. From germline, CDR1 is MDHEN and CDR2 SYDVKM. CDR3 in amino acids: CASSSEAKNSQYF. In DNA form, the CDR3 reads TGTGCCAGCAGTTCAGAAGCCAAAAACAGTCAGTACTTC.

This clone showed up just a few times. The genes are TRBV30 and TRBJ2-1, with D perhaps matching TRBD1 (5 bases). The germline V gene encodes CDR1 GTSNPN and CDR2 SVGIG (reference sequence). Trimming removed 5 bases at V and 1 base at J, with 12 bases between. This CDR3 spans 14 amino acids. The CDR3, as DNA: TGTGCCTGGCTGACAGTGGGGTCCTACAATGAGCAGTTCTTC. Protein product: CAWLTVGSYNEQFF.

This chain uses TRBV6-6 with TRBJ2-1, with 12 bases fitting TRBD2. CDR1 is MNHNY and CDR2 is SVGAGI in the germline V gene (reference sequence). The V and J ends lost 2 bases and 8 bases, in that order; junction bases with no gene match: 7. This CDR3 contains 16 residues. The CDR3 DNA sequence: TGTGCCAGCAGTTACACCACTAGCGGGGGGCCTGATGAGCAGTTCTTC. The encoded protein is CASSYTTSGGPDEQFF.

For the CDR3, the DNA is TGTGCCAGCAAAACAGGGTCCTATGGCTACACCTTC. The encoded protein is CASKTGSYGYTF. This sequence joins TRBV6-1 and TRBJ1-2; a weak D match, TRBD1 (6 bases). Trimming took 7 bases from V and 4 from J, leaving 10 bases between them. Germline CDR1 MNHNS, CDR2 SASEGT. CDR3 length: 12 residues.

The chain recombines TRBV6-1 with TRBJ1-1; 9 bases fit TRBD1. The CDR3 is 13 residues long. Germline V lookup: CDR1 MNHNS, CDR2 SASEGT. V was pared by 7 bases and J by 1 base, with 1 base of the junction left unmatched. The CDR3 region has the DNA TGTGCCAGCACGACAGGGGGGAACACTGAAGCTTTCTTT. It codes for CASTTGGNTEAFF.

This chain connects TRBV5-1 to TRBJ1-3; no clear D gene. CDR1 is SGHRS and CDR2 is YFSETQ in the germline V gene. This CDR3 is 14 amino acids long. Between the trimmed V and J ends, which lost 3 bases and 0 bases, there was a span of 7 bases. CDR3 region: CASSSQSSGNTIYF. The CDR3 nucleotides are TGCGCCAGCAGCTCGCAGTCCTCTGGAAACACCATATATTTT. Filled out from reference TRBV5-1 and TRBJ1-3, the complete variable domain reads KAGVTQTPRYLIKTRGQQVTLSCSPISGHRSVSWYQQTPGQGLQFLFEYFSETQRNKGNFPGRFSGRQFSNSRSEMNVSTLELGDSALYLCASSSQSSGNTIYFGEGSWLTVV.

V is TRBV6-1 and J is TRBJ1-1; unclear D gene. CDR3 length equals 11 residues. The ends were cut back, 2 bases at V and 7 bases at J, with 5 bases in the middle. Germline V gives CDR1 MNHNS, CDR2 SASEGT. For the CDR3, the DNA is TGTGCCAGCAGTGAATGGAGTGAAGCTTTCTTT. Translation gives CASSEWSEAFF.

This clone was seen only a few times. The rearrangement joins TRBV19 to TRBJ2-7; D might be TRBD1 (6 bases). Trimming took off 3 bases at V and 4 bases at J, with 10 bases between the two ends. The V gene's germline CDR1 is LNHDA and CDR2 SQIVND (reference sequence). CDR3 length: 13 residues. The CDR3 loop reads CASSMGHQYEQYF. CDR3 coding DNA: TGTGCCAGTAGTATGGGACACCAATACGAGCAGTACTTC.

A few counts support this clone. V and J are TRBV5-1 and TRBJ2-5; the match to TRBD2 covers 8 bases. Germline assignment: CDR1 SGHRS and CDR2 YFSETQ. Unmatched junction bases numbered 4, after V lost 1 base and J lost 5 bases. CDR3 length equals 14 residues. Written as DNA, the CDR3 is TGCGCCAGCAGCTTGCTAGCGGGTGGGGAGACCCAGTACTTC. Its translation is CASSLLAGGETQYF. Full variable domain (missing parts from reference TRBV5-1 and TRBJ2-5): KAGVTQTPRYLIKTRGQQVTLSCSPISGHRSVSWYQQTPGQGLQFLFEYFSETQRNKGNFPGRFSGRQFSNSRSEMNVSTLELGDSALYLCASSLLAGGETQYFGPGTRLLVL.

This chain connects TRBV29-1 to TRBJ1-1, with 7 bases lining up with TRBD1. The CDR3 spans 13 residues. Germline CDR1 is SQVTM and CDR2 is ANQGSEA. With 6 bases clipped from V and 4 bases from J, the junction kept 8 bases outside the gene matches. The CDR3 sequence: CSVKGQEITEAFF. The CDR3 bases are TGCAGCGTCAAAGGACAGGAAATCACTGAAGCTTTCTTT.

This rearrangement joins TRBV6-5 to TRBJ2-1; TRBD2 aligns across 7 bases. The J segment lost 7 bases and the V segment lost 6 bases, leaving 6 bases of the junction unmatched. The CDR3 has 13 amino acids. Germline assignment: CDR1 MNHEY and CDR2 SVGAGI. CDR3 amino acids: CASRSGGRNEQFF. CDR3 bases: TGTGCCAGCAGATCGGGGGGTAGGAATGAGCAGTTCTTC.

The chain links TRBV6-5 to TRBJ1-1, with 7 bases matching TRBD1. CDR3 length: 14 amino acids. Per germline, CDR1 MNHEY and CDR2 SVGAGI. With 8 bases clipped from V and 3 bases from J, the junction kept 9 bases outside the gene matches. The CDR3 spells CASEIRQGDTEAFF. The CDR3 DNA follows: TGTGCCAGCGAAATAAGACAGGGCGACACTGAAGCTTTCTTT.